The source of this TCR beta chain is a study of vaccination and CD4 T cells after COVID-19. Indicated treatment: 10-day PBMC culture with coronavirus spike peptide pools or control peptides (ViraFEST assay). Following expansion of antigen-specific T cells with peptide pools, ViraFEST then sequenced TCRs. Culture of approximately 2.1 million PBMCs per well took place with approximately 9 IU/ml IL-2 and 9 to 10 ug/ml peptide pools. Half the medium was replaced with fresh IL-2 medium on days 3 and 7. Notes on this clonotype: Its antigen is as yet unknown.

Sequence data for DNA of cultured CD4+ T cells were generated by the Oncomine TCR Beta short-read assay. TCRdb ran MiXCR on the PCR reads and lists one entry per CDR3 protein. The table lists roughly 3,700 distinct CDR3 sequences, 40% to 45% of them singletons, with approximately 54% in the top ten. General observations from the study: Convalescent patients saw a median approximately 90% of their reactive clones show up only after vaccination.

The sequenced sample was CD4+ T cells from blood, cultured in vitro. The clonotype comes from a human donor who had recovered from COVID-19.

The CDR3 region has the DNA TGTGCCAGCAGTGAAGGGGGGGGGACAGGTCGAATTAAAGGGACCCAGTACTTC. Translating gives CASSEGGGTGRIKGTQYF. The V and J genes are TRBV6-1 and TRBJ2-5, with D maybe TRBD1 (8 bases). V lost 1 base to trimming and J lost 7 bases, with 25 bases between them. CDR3 length: 18 amino acids. The germline CDR1 and CDR2 sequences are MNHNS and SASEGT.